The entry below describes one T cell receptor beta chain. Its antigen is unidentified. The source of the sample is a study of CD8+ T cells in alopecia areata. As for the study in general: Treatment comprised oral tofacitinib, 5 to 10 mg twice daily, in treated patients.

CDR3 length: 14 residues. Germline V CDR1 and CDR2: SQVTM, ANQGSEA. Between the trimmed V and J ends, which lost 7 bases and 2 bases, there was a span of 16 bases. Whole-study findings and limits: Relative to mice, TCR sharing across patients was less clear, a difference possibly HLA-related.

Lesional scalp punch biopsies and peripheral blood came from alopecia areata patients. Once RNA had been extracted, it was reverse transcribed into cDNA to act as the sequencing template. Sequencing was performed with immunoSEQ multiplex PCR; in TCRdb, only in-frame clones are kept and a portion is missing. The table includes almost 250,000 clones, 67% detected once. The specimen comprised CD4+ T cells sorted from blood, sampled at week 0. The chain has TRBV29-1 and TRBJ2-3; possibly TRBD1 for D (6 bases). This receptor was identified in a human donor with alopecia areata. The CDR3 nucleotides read TGCAGCGCAACCCCAGGGGCCCCCACAGATACGCAGTATTTT. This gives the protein CSATPGAPTDTQYF.